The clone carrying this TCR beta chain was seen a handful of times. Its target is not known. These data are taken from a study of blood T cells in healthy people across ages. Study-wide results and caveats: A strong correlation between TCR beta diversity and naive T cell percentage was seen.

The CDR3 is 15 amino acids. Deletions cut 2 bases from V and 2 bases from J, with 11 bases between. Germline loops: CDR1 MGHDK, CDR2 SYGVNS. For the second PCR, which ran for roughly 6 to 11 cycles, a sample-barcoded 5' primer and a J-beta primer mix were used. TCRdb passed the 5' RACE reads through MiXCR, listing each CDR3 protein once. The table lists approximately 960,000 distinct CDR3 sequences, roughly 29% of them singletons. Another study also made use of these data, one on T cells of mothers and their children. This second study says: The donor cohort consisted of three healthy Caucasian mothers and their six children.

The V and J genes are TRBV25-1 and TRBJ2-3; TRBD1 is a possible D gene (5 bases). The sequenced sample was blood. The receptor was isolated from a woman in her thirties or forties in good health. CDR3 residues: CASSEGQGYTDTQYF. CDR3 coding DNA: TGTGCCAGCAGTGAAGGGCAGGGATACACAGATACGCAGTATTTT.